The 21 T cell receptor beta chains presented below share a single source sample, sequenced in a study of a mutant IDH1 vaccine in newly diagnosed glioma. This sample's time point: week 35, safety follow-up. Every vaccine dose comprised 300 ug of mutant IDH1 20-mer peptide plus topical imiquimod. These receptors have no known antigen. The table came from immunoSEQ multiplex PCR; TCRdb's copy has only in-frame clones and leaves some out. The sample lists about 69,000 clones; around 86% were seen once. The sample consisted of PBMCs, taken from a glioma patient whose treatment included an IDH1 peptide vaccine. Every receptor here comes from a man aged 25 to 40 with glioma.

The chain is built from TRBV28 and TRBJ2-5, with a possible D match to TRBD1 (5 bases). CDR1 and CDR2 from the germline V gene are MDHEN and SYDVKM. V lost 11 bases to trimming and J lost 2 bases, with 9 bases between them. This CDR3 spans 11 amino acids. The CDR3 loop reads CAWGEQETQYF. Here the CDR3 DNA reads TGTGCCTGGGGCGAACAAGAGACCCAGTACTTC.

The genes are TRBV9 and TRBJ1-4; possible D gene TRBD1, 5 bases. The germline CDR1 and CDR2 sequences are SGDLS and YYNGEE. The CDR3 has 13 amino acids. Trimming left V 0 bases short and J 7 bases short, with 7 bases between. This CDR3 reads CASSVGDFEKLFF. The CDR3 nucleotides are TGTGCCAGCAGCGTAGGGGACTTTGAAAAACTGTTTTTT.

The chain has TRBV7-8 and TRBJ2-1; 8 positions agree with TRBD2. This CDR3 is built from 18 residues. The germline gives CDR1 SGHVS, CDR2 FQNEAQ. After removal of 4 bases from V and 2 bases from J, the junction contained 13 bases not matched to a gene. CDR3 in DNA: TGTGCCAGCAGCTGGGGACGACTAGCGCGACGTGCCTACAATGAGCAGTTCTTC. Protein: CASSWGRLARRAYNEQFF.

This clone was detected a few times. The chain has TRBV9 and TRBJ1-1; the D is unclear. Trimming took off 0 bases at V and 0 bases at J, with 15 bases between the two ends. Germline V lookup: CDR1 SGDLS, CDR2 YYNGEE. The CDR3 is made up of 17 amino acids. The CDR3 nucleotides are TGTGCCAGCAGCGTAGGGGCCACCCTAACCTTGAACACTGAAGCTTTCTTT. Protein: CASSVGATLTLNTEAFF.

The genes are TRBV11-3 and TRBJ1-3; TRBD1 might be the D (5 bases). The CDR3 covers 15 residues. Deletions cut 6 bases from V and 2 bases from J, with 14 bases between. Germline V gives CDR1 SGHNT, CDR2 YENEEA. The DNA of the CDR3 is TGTGCCAGCAGGTTAAAGCGGGGGGCTGGAAACACCATATATTTT. Translation gives CASRLKRGAGNTIYF.

This clone was counted between two and nine times. The chain has TRBV27 and TRBJ2-7; possibly TRBD1 for D (6 bases). Trimming left V 6 bases short and J 8 bases short, with 14 bases between. Per the germline V gene, CDR1 is MNHEY and CDR2 is SMNVEV (reference sequence). CDR3 length: 12 amino acids. CDR3 in DNA: TGTGCCAGCAGCATCGCCGGACAGCAGCAGTACTTC. This translates into CASSIAGQQQYF.

The CDR3 sequence is CASSPGPARTKNIQYF. CDR3 DNA: TGTGCCAGCTCACCGGGACCAGCTAGGACCAAAAACATTCAGTACTTC. The genes are TRBV18 and TRBJ2-4; D may correspond to TRBD1 or TRBD2 (5 bases each). Germline V gives CDR1 KGHSH, CDR2 LQKENI. Trimming took off 3 bases at V and 2 bases at J, with 14 bases between the two ends. The CDR3 runs to 16 residues.

The rearrangement links TRBV29-1 to TRBJ2-5, with D perhaps matching TRBD1 (6 bases). Trimming cost V 6 bases and J 4 bases, with 18 bases left between them. Germline CDR1 reads SQVTM; CDR2 reads ANQGSEA. The CDR3 contains 14 residues. The CDR3 protein is CSVLGTLTGETQYF. CDR3 DNA: TGCAGCGTACTCGGGACATTAACAGGAGAGACCCAGTACTTC.

This chain connects TRBV19 to TRBJ1-2; 7 positions match TRBD1. The ends lost 10 bases at V and 2 bases at J; junction bases unmatched: 13. Germline values: CDR1 LNHDA, CDR2 SQIVND (reference sequence). The CDR3 is 15 residues long. CDR3 loop: CATEGAGHKNYGYTF. CDR3 coding DNA: TGTGCCACTGAGGGGGCAGGGCATAAGAACTATGGCTACACCTTC.

The V gene is TRBV18, the J gene TRBJ1-1; 10 bases line up with TRBD1. Trimming cost V 3 bases and J 10 bases; bases outside gene matches: 11. The germline V gene encodes CDR1 KGHSH and CDR2 LQKENI. The CDR3 is 15 amino acids. CDR3 DNA sequence: TGTGCCAGCTCACCTCCGGGACAGGGGCGGATGGGAGCTTTCTTT. Protein sequence: CASSPPGQGRMGAFF.

This chain links TRBV9 with TRBJ2-1; 8 bases align to TRBD1. With 3 bases clipped from V and 4 bases from J, the junction kept 15 bases outside the gene matches. Germline values: CDR1 SGDLS, CDR2 YYNGEE. CDR3 length: 18 amino acids. CDR3 nucleotide sequence: TGTGCCAGCAGCGAAAGTGGTTCCGGGACAGGACTATACAATGAGCAGTTCTTC. Translating gives CASSESGSGTGLYNEQFF.

The chain couples TRBV7-9 to TRBJ1-2; no reliable D call. Germline V CDR1 and CDR2: SEHNR, FQNEAQ (reference sequence). The V gene lost 3 bases and the J gene lost 1 base, with 9 bases spanning the gap. This CDR3 is built from 14 residues. The CDR3 nucleotides are TGTGCCAGCAGCTTGGGAGCTTTTAACTATGGCTACACCTTC. This gives the protein CASSLGAFNYGYTF. Combining the CDR3 with reference TRBV7-9 and TRBJ1-2 gives the whole variable domain DTGVSQNPRHKITKRGQNVTFRCDPISEHNRLYWYRQTLGQGPEFLTYFQNEAQLEKSRLLSDRFSAERPKGSFSTLEIQRTEQGDSAMYLCASSLGAFNYGYTFGSGTRLTVV.

The V call is TRBV11-2, the J call TRBJ2-3; a possible D gene is TRBD2 (5 bases). Trimming removed 3 bases from V and 0 bases from J, with 13 bases in between. The CDR3 covers 16 residues. CDR1 SGHAT and CDR2 FQNNGV come from the germline V gene. The CDR3 is CASSFYPAASTDTQYF. The DNA for the CDR3 is TGTGCCAGCAGCTTTTACCCAGCGGCTAGCACAGATACGCAGTATTTT.

CDR3 sequence (DNA): TGTGCCAGCAGCTTAGAACAGGGGGGAAAACTGTTTTTT. Translation: CASSLEQGGKLFF. V is TRBV7-9 and J is TRBJ1-4; 8 nucleotides agree with TRBD1. This CDR3 is 13 amino acids long. Trimming cost V 1 base and J 10 bases; bases outside gene matches: 2. Germline loops: CDR1 SEHNR, CDR2 FQNEAQ (reference sequence).

V is TRBV11-1 and J is TRBJ1-4; the match to TRBD1 covers 8 bases. Germline V gives CDR1 SGHAT, CDR2 FQDESV (reference sequence). CDR3 length: 14 amino acids. V shed 4 bases and J 8 bases; nucleotides not matched to a gene: 6. The CDR3 bases are TGTGCCAGCAGCTCGGACAGGGTGAACGAAAAACTGTTTTTT. Translated: CASSSDRVNEKLFF.

This clone was counted a single time. The chain links TRBV6-6 to TRBJ2-7, with D possibly TRBD1 on 5 matching bases. The V gene lost 6 bases and the J gene lost 3 bases, with 12 bases spanning the gap. The germline V gene encodes CDR1 MNHNY and CDR2 SVGAGI (reference sequence). CDR3 length: 13 amino acids. Here the CDR3 DNA reads TGTGCCAGCAGCAAAACCCAGGGCTACGAGCAGTACTTC. It encodes CASSKTQGYEQYF.

The V gene is TRBV30, the J gene TRBJ1-6, with D possibly being TRBD1 (6 bases). V dropped 0 bases and J dropped 8 bases, with 14 bases sitting between them. CDR3 length: 15 residues. The germline gives CDR1 GTSNPN, CDR2 SVGIG (reference sequence). The CDR3 region is CAWSVRRGGDSPLHF. The CDR3 bases are TGTGCCTGGAGTGTTAGGAGGGGGGGAGATTCACCCCTCCACTTT.

In nucleotides, the CDR3 is TGTGCCAGCAACACTGCCGGGACTAGGGGCAGTGAGCAGTTCTTC. Amino acids: CASNTAGTRGSEQFF. This chain uses TRBV5-4 with TRBJ2-1; TRBD2 matches 8 bases. The CDR3 is made up of 15 amino acids. V shed 6 bases and J 9 bases; nucleotides not matched to a gene: 14. Germline V lookup: CDR1 SGHNT, CDR2 YYREEE (reference sequence).

This clone has just a few counts. This chain uses TRBV7-9 with TRBJ2-1, with D perhaps TRBD2 (5 bases). From germline, CDR1 is SEHNR and CDR2 FQNEAQ (reference sequence). V gave up 5 bases and J gave up 5 bases, with 22 bases separating them. The CDR3 length is 17 residues. CDR3 protein: CASSPILRDRAHNEQFF. Written as DNA, the CDR3 is TGTGCCAGCAGCCCCATACTTCGGGATCGGGCCCACAATGAGCAGTTCTTC.

V gene TRBV19 combines with J gene TRBJ2-1; D may be TRBD2 (6 bases). This CDR3 has 17 residues. The V gene's germline CDR1 is LNHDA and CDR2 SQIVND (reference sequence). The ends were cut back, 7 bases at V and 6 bases at J, with 25 bases in the middle. In DNA form, the CDR3 reads TGTGCCAGTACTGCGTCACCCCCGGGACTGCTGGGCAATGAGCAGTTCTTC. Protein: CASTASPPGLLGNEQFF.

Written as DNA, the CDR3 is TGTGCCAGCAGTTTAAACACAGATACGCAGTATTTT. It codes for CASSLNTDTQYF. V is TRBV28 and J is TRBJ2-3; unclear D gene. This CDR3 is 12 amino acids long. With 2 bases removed from V and 2 bases from J, the gap between germline ends came to 2 bases. In germline, CDR1 is MDHEN, CDR2 SYDVKM.